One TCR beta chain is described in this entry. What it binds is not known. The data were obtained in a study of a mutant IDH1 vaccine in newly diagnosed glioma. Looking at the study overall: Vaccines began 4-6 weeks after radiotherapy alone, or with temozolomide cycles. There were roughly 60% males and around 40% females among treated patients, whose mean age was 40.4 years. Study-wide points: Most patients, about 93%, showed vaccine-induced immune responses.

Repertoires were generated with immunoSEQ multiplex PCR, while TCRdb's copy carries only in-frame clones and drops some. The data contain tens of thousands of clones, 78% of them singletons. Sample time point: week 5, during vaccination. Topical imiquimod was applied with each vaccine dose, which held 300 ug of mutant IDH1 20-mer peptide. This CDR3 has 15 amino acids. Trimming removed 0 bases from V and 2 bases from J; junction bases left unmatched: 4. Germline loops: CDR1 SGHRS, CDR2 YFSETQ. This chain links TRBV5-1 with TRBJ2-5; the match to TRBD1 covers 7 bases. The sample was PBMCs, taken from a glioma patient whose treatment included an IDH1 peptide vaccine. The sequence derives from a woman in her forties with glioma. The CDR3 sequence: CASSLEGTAQETQYF. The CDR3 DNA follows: TGCGCCAGCAGCTTGGAGGGGACAGCTCAAGAGACCCAGTACTTC. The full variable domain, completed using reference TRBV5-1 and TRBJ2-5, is KAGVTQTPRYLIKTRGQQVTLSCSPISGHRSVSWYQQTPGQGLQFLFEYFSETQRNKGNFPGRFSGRQFSNSRSEMNVSTLELGDSALYLCASSLEGTAQETQYFGPGTRLLVL.